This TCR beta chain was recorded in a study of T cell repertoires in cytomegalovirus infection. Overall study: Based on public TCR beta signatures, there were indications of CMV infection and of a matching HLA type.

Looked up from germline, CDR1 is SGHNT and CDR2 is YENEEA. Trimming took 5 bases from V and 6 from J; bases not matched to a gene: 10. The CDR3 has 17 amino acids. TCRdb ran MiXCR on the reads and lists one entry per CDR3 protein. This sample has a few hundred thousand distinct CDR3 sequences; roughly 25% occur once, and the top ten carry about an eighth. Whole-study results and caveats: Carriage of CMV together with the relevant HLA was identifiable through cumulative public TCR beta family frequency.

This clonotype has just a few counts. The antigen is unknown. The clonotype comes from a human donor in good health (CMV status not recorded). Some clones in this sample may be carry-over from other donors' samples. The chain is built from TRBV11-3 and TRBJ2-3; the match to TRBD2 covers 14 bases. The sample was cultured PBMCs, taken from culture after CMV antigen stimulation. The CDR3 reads CASSPGLAGERRDTQYF. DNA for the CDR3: TGTGCCAGCAGCCCGGGACTAGCGGGAGAACGTCGGGATACGCAGTATTTT.